This note documents a single T cell receptor (beta chain) sequence. The antigen remains unidentified. This CDR3 is 14 amino acids long. Germline values: CDR1 ENHRY, CDR2 SYGVKD. After removal of 10 bases from V and 11 bases from J, the junction contained 19 bases not matched to a gene. These data come from a study of T cells in Graves' hyperthyroidism and ophthalmopathy. Whole-study findings and limits: A model of 13 V-J pairs discriminated ophthalmopathy from stable hyperthyroidism. Most clonotypes that expanded in the thyroid above 0.001 also showed up in blood.

Researchers took RNA transcripts and amplified the TCR beta CDR3 regions from them. The HTBI primer set was used in a first-round RT-PCR of the TCR CDR3. Each CDR3 protein is one row after TCRdb ran MiXCR on the multiplex PCR reads. This sample carries 450,000 to 700,000 distinct CDR3 sequences, around 46% of them seen once, and the ten largest clones take roughly 19%. Uncontrolled infection, other autoimmune disease, pregnancy and lactation each barred patients from inclusion. The chain has TRBV10-3 and TRBJ1-1; 7 nucleotides match TRBD1. The receptor was isolated from an adult woman with Graves' disease, either hyperthyroidism or ophthalmopathy (not recorded which). Sequenced material: peripheral blood or thyroid tissue (not recorded which). In nucleotides, the CDR3 is TGTGCCACACACCCACAGGGGTGGATGGGGGACGCTTTCTTT. Translating it yields CATHPQGWMGDAFF.